The 3 T cell receptor beta chains presented below share a single source sample, sequenced in a study of a mutant IDH1 vaccine in newly diagnosed glioma. No antigen is known for these receptors. The data were produced by immunoSEQ multiplex PCR, yet TCRdb's version contains in-frame clones alone and is incomplete. This sample has approximately 50,000 clones, with 78% found just once. The time point here: week 5, during vaccination. In the vaccine, a single dose held 300 ug of the mutant IDH1 20-mer peptide, along with topical imiquimod. Sequences were derived from PBMCs, sampled from a glioma patient whose treatment included an IDH1 peptide vaccine. The source of these receptors is a man between 45 and 60 years old with glioma.

The V gene is TRBV11-2, the J gene TRBJ1-1; 7 bases map to TRBD1. The germline V gene has CDR1 SGHAT and CDR2 FQNNGV. V lost 4 bases and J lost 5; bases outside the gene matches: 10. The CDR3 has 15 amino acids. The CDR3 nucleotides are TGTGCCAGCAGCTCCAGGCCAAGGGGGCGAACTGAAGCTTTCTTT. Translated, it gives CASSSRPRGRTEAFF.

The chain recombines TRBV10-3 with TRBJ2-7, with D unclear. Looked up from germline, CDR1 is ENHRY and CDR2 is SYGVKD. Between the trimmed V and J ends, which lost 7 bases and 2 bases, there was a span of 9 bases. This CDR3 has 12 residues. CDR3 bases: TGTGCCATCAAGGATCAGACCTACGAGCAGTACTTC. It codes for CAIKDQTYEQYF.

V usage is TRBV5-1 and J usage is TRBJ2-3, with 9 bases that match TRBD1. The CDR3 spans 15 residues. Unmatched junction bases numbered 8, after V lost 6 bases and J lost 3 bases. Germline-derived CDR1 and CDR2 are SGHRS and YFSETQ. For the CDR3, the DNA is TGCGCCAGCACCAGGACAGGGGACGCAACAGATACGCAGTATTTT. Translation: CASTRTGDATDTQYF. Supplemented by reference TRBV5-1 and TRBJ2-3, the full variable domain reads KAGVTQTPRYLIKTRGQQVTLSCSPISGHRSVSWYQQTPGQGLQFLFEYFSETQRNKGNFPGRFSGRQFSNSRSEMNVSTLELGDSALYLCASTRTGDATDTQYFGPGTRLTVL.